The 10 T cell receptor beta chains below come from one sample, sequenced in a study of cytomegalovirus exposure and HLA in healthy donors (dated by TCRdb to about 2017). The library was made by the immunoSEQ multiplex PCR assay. For the multiplex PCR, a mixture combining 60 forward primers for TCR Vbeta segments and 13 reverse primers for TCR Jbeta segments was used. TCRdb holds this immuneACCESS table with in-frame rearrangements only. Some clones are missing; in checked studies, unresolved V genes explain under half, and the rest has no known cause. In all, the sample holds about 190,000 clones, and 74% of those were seen once. The ten largest clones represent roughly 2.8% of the sample. Sequenced: PBMCs. Source of these receptors: a young woman in good health and CMV-seropositive.

The V and J genes are TRBV5-4 and TRBJ2-7; TRBD1 aligns across 9 bases. With 0 bases clipped from V and 3 bases from J, the junction kept 4 bases outside the gene matches. The CDR3 has 15 residues. Germline V gives CDR1 SGHNT, CDR2 YYREEE (reference sequence). CDR3 in amino acids: CASSLGGQGVYEQYF. Here the CDR3 DNA reads TGTGCCAGCAGCTTGGGGGGACAGGGTGTCTACGAGCAGTACTTC.

Concerning this clone: At one end the junction does not follow the germline gene, possibly because of a read error. The chain is built from TRBV7-7 and TRBJ2-5; weak D call: TRBD2 (5 bases). Germline lookup yields CDR1 SSHAT and CDR2 FNYEAQ (reference sequence). This CDR3 spans 14 amino acids. The CDR3 reads CASSGAGRQETQYF. The CDR3 coding sequence is TGTGCTAGCAGCGGCGCGGGTAGACAAGAGACCCAGTACTTC.

This sequence joins TRBV6-5 and TRBJ2-4, with a tentative D call TRBD1 (7 bases). V lost 5 bases, J lost 8 bases, and 13 bases lay in between. The CDR3 totals 13 residues. Germline CDR1 and CDR2: MNHEY and SVGAGI. In DNA, the CDR3 is TGTGCCAGCAGTCGACAGGGAGGAGACATTCAGTACTTC. It is translated as CASSRQGGDIQYF.

This sequence joins TRBV18 and TRBJ2-6, with a possible D match to TRBD1 (6 bases). The length of the CDR3 is 15 residues. Germline values: CDR1 KGHSH, CDR2 LQKENI. Trimming took off 4 bases at V and 0 bases at J, with 7 bases between the two ends. The chain's CDR3 is CASSRDNSGANVLTF. The CDR3 DNA is TGTGCCAGCTCACGGGACAACTCTGGGGCCAACGTCCTGACTTTC.

This clone was counted between two and nine times. The chain has TRBV20-1 and TRBJ1-3; D not certain. CDR3 length: 10 residues. Trimming left V 8 bases short and J 15 bases short, with 17 bases between. CDR1 is DFQATT and CDR2 is SNEGSKA in the germline V gene (reference sequence). The CDR3 is CSSWWACPYF. The DNA for the CDR3 is TGCAGTTCCTGGTGGGCCTGCCCATATTTT.

This clone was seen more than once but under ten times. J is TRBJ1-1 and V is TRBV28; TRBD1 might be the D (6 bases). Between the trimmed V and J ends, which lost 2 bases and 6 bases, there was a span of 10 bases. The CDR3 length is 13 residues. CDR1 MDHEN and CDR2 SYDVKM come from the germline V gene. The CDR3, as DNA: TGTGCCAGCAGTTTACAGGGGCCCTCTGAAGCTTTCTTT. Its protein is CASSLQGPSEAFF.

V gene TRBV10-3 combines with J gene TRBJ2-3, with 7 positions matching TRBD1. The CDR3 totals 15 residues. The germline V gene has CDR1 ENHRY and CDR2 SYGVKD. After removal of 6 bases from V and 0 bases from J, the junction contained 6 bases not matched to a gene. DNA for the CDR3: TGTGCCATCAGAAGACAGGGATCAAGCACAGATACGCAGTATTTT. It encodes CAIRRQGSSTDTQYF.

V gene TRBV10-3 combines with J gene TRBJ1-2; D uncertain. V shed 6 bases and J shed 8 bases, with 16 bases lying between them. This CDR3 region has 13 residues. Germline CDR1 and CDR2: ENHRY and SYGVKD. CDR3 residues: CAISGKEENGYTF. CDR3 DNA: TGTGCCATCAGCGGCAAAGAGGAAAACGGCTACACCTTC.

CDR3 sequence (DNA): TGTGCCAGCAGCCCGGGACTTTTCACAGATACGCAGTATTTT. It yields the protein CASSPGLFTDTQYF. The chain is built from TRBV6-1 and TRBJ2-3; maybe TRBD2 (6 bases). Deletions cut 6 bases from V and 2 bases from J, with 12 bases between. This CDR3 has 14 residues. The V gene's germline CDR1 is MNHNS and CDR2 SASEGT.

This sequence joins TRBV7-6 and TRBJ2-5; TRBD2 might be the D (6 bases). The J call may be in error: the DNA end matches TRBJ2-7 better. CDR1 is SGHVS and CDR2 is FNYEAQ in the germline V gene. The CDR3 length is 15 residues. CDR3 region: CASSLPAGGRYEQYF. The CDR3 DNA reads as TGTGCCAGCAGCTTACCAGCGGGCGGCAGATACGAGCAGTACTTC.